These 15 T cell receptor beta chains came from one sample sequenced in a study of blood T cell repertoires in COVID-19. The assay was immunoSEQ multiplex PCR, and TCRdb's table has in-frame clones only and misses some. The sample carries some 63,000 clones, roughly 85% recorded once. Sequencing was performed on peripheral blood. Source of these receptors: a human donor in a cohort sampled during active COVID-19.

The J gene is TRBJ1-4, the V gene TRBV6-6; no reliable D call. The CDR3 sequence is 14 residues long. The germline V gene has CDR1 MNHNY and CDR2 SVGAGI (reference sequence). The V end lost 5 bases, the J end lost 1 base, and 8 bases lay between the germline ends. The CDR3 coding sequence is TGTGCCAGCAGTCGTACAGTAACTAATGAAAAACTGTTTTTT. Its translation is CASSRTVTNEKLFF.

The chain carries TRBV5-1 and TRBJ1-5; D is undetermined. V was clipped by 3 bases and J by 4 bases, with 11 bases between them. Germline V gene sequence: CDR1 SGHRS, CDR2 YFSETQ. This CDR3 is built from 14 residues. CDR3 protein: CASSSRVQNQPQHF. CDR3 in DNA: TGCGCCAGCAGCTCCCGGGTCCAAAATCAGCCCCAGCATTTT.

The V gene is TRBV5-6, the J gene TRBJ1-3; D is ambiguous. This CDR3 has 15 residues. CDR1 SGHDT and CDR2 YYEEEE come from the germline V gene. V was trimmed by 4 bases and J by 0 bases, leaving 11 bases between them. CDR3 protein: CASSATTSSGNTIYF. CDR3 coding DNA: TGTGCCAGCAGCGCTACCACTAGCTCTGGAAACACCATATATTTT.

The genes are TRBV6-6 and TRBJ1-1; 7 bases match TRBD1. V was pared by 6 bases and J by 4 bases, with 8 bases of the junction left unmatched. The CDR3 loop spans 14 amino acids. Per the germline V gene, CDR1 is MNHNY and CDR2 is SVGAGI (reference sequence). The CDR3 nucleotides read TGTGCCAGCAGAGCCCCTACAGGGGCCACTGAAGCTTTCTTT. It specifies CASRAPTGATEAFF.

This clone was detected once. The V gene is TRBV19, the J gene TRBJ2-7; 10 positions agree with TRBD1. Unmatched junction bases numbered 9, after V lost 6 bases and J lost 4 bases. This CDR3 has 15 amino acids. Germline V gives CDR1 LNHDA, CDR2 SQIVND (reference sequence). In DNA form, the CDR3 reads TGTGCCAGTAGCTCCGGGACAGGGGACTTGTACGAGCAGTACTTC. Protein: CASSSGTGDLYEQYF.

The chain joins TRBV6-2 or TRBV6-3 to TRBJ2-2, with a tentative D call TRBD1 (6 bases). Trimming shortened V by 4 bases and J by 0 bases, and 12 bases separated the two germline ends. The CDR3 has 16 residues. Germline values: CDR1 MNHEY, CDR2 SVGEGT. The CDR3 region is CASSSPGHTNTGELFF. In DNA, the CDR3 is TGTGCCAGCAGTTCCCCGGGACACACGAACACCGGGGAGCTGTTTTTT.

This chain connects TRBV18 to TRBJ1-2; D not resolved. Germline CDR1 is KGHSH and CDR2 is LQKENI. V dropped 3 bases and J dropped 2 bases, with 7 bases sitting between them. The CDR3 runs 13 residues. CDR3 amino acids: CASSPSGNYGYTF. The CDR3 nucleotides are TGTGCCAGCTCACCCTCAGGAAACTATGGCTACACCTTC.

The DNA for the CDR3 is TGTGCCAGCAGTTTGGCGGGTTCACCCCTCCACTTT. Translation gives CASSLAGSPLHF. This sequence joins TRBV12-3 or TRBV12-4 and TRBJ1-6; D is unresolved. Trimming shortened V by 3 bases and J by 9 bases, and 6 bases separated the two germline ends. The CDR3 covers 12 residues.

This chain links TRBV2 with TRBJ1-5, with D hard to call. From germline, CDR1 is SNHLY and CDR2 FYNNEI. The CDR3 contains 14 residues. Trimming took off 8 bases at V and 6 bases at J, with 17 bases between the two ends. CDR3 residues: CASDALGEGQPQHF. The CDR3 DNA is TGTGCCAGCGACGCCCTCGGGGAGGGTCAGCCCCAGCATTTT. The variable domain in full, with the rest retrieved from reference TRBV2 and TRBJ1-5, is EPEVTQTPSHQVTQMGQEVILRCVPISNHLYFYWYRQILGQKVEFLVSFYNNEISEKSEIFDDQFSVERPDGSNFTLKIRSTKLEDSAMYFCASDALGEGQPQHFGDGTRLSIL.

The CDR3 sequence is CASSPSGQIMNTEAFF. CDR3 DNA sequence: TGTGCCAGCTCACCATCTGGACAAATAATGAACACTGAAGCTTTCTTT. The chain recombines TRBV18 with TRBJ1-1, with D possibly being TRBD1 (5 bases). Germline-derived CDR1 and CDR2 are KGHSH and LQKENI. The CDR3 is 16 amino acids. Trimming took off 2 bases at V and 0 bases at J, with 13 bases between the two ends.

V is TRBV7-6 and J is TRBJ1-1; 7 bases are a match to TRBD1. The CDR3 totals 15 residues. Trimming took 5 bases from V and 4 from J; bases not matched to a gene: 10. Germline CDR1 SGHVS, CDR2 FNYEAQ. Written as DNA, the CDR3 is TGTGCCAGCAGCCCCAGACAGGGAGGCCTCACTGAAGCTTTCTTT. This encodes CASSPRQGGLTEAFF. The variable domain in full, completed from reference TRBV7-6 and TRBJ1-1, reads GAGVSQSPRYKVTKRGQDVALRCDPISGHVSLYWYRQALGQGPEFLTYFNYEAQQDKSGLPNDRFSAERPEGSISTLTIQRTEQRDSAMYRCASSPRQGGLTEAFFGQGTRLTVV.

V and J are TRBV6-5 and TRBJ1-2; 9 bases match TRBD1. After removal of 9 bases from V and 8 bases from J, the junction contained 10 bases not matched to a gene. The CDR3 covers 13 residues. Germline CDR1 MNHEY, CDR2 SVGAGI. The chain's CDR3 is CASYRGQDVGYTF. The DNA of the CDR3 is TGTGCCAGTTACAGGGGGCAAGATGTCGGCTACACCTTC.

The CDR3 nucleotides are TGCGCCAGCAGCTACTCAGGGACAGATTATGGCTACACCTTC. It specifies CASSYSGTDYGYTF. The V gene is TRBV5-1, the J gene TRBJ1-2; the match to TRBD1 covers 7 bases. The CDR3 extends over 14 amino acids. V lost 3 bases, J lost 5 bases, and 7 bases stayed unmatched. From germline, CDR1 is SGHRS and CDR2 YFSETQ. The variable domain in full, with the rest retrieved from reference TRBV5-1 and TRBJ1-2, is KAGVTQTPRYLIKTRGQQVTLSCSPISGHRSVSWYQQTPGQGLQFLFEYFSETQRNKGNFPGRFSGRQFSNSRSEMNVSTLELGDSALYLCASSYSGTDYGYTFGSGTRLTVV.

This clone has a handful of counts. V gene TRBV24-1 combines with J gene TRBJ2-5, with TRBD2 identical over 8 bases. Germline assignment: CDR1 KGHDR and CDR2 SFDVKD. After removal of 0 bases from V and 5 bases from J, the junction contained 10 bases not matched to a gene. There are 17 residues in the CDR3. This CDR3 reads CATSDLGSAGVRETQYF. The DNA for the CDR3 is TGTGCCACCAGTGATTTGGGTTCAGCGGGGGTAAGGGAGACCCAGTACTTC.

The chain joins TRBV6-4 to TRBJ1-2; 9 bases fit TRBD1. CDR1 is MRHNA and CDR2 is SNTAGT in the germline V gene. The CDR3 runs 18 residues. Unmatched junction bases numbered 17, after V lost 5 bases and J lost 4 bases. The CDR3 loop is CASSTPGQGIGFGYGYTF. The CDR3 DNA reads TGTGCCAGCAGTACACCGGGACAGGGAATCGGCTTCGGCTATGGCTACACCTTC.